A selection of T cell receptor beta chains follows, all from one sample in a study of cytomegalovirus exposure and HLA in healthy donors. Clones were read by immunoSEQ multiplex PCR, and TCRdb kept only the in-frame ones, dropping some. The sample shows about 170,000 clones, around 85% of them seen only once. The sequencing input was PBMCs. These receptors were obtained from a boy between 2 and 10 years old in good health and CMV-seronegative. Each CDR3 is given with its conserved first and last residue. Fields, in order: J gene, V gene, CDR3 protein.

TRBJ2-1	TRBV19	CASMSTYNEQFF
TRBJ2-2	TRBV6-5	CASSYRGGGGTGELFF
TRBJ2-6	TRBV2	CASLVGQAVSGANVLTF
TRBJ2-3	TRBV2	CASPGEITDTQYF
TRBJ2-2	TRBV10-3	CAISDLWTGELFF
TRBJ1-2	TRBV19	CASETGTGGYGYTF
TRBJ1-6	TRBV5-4	CASSLDRENSPLHF
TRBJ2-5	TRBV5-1	CASSLSGPSGETQYF
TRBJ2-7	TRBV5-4	CASSRDRGGEQYF
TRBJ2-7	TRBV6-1	CASSLHPGGQYF
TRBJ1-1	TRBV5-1	CASRPNGGEAFF
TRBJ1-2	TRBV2	CASSLGSSANYGYTF
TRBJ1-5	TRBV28	CASSLVYQPQHF
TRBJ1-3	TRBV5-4	CASSPGQGRNTIYF
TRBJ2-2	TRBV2	CASSTLGGHAGELFF
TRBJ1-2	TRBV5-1	CASSLAYRRDGYTF
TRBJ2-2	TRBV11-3	CASSWTSGSTGELFF
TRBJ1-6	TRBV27	CASSLPGSYNSPLHF
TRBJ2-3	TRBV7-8	CASTRPGKGADTQYF
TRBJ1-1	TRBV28	CASSPMTAALEAFF
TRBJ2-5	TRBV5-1	CASSQRTGVSIGTQYF
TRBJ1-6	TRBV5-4	CASSFKRTEAPSSYNSPLHF
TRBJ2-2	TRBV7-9	CASSSRQTNTGELFF
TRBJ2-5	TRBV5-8	CASSSGQALQETQYF